This passage covers 13 T cell receptor beta chains from one sample sequenced in a study of control samples from healthy donors and cancer patients. Here immunoSEQ multiplex PCR was the method, and the copy in TCRdb shows in-frame clones only, minus some. Of about 130,000 clones listed, about 95% are singletons. Sequencing input: blood. All receptors derive from a man aged 25-45 years in good health.

The chain has TRBV25-1 and TRBJ1-1; TRBD1 matches at 10 bases. The ends lost 4 bases at V and 0 bases at J; junction bases unmatched: 2. There are 15 residues in the CDR3. The germline gives CDR1 MGHDK, CDR2 SYGVNS. CDR3 loop: CASSGQGAMNTEAFF. CDR3 DNA: TGTGCCAGCAGTGGACAGGGGGCGATGAACACTGAAGCTTTCTTT.

The chain has TRBV7-2 and TRBJ2-7; D call uncertain. In germline, CDR1 is SGHTA, CDR2 FQGNSA. The V gene lost 5 bases and the J gene lost 3 bases, with 17 bases spanning the gap. The CDR3 length is 15 residues. In DNA, the CDR3 is TGTGCCAGCAGCGATACGACGGAGACTTACTACGAGCAGTACTTC. It encodes CASSDTTETYYEQYF.

The chain uses TRBV2 and TRBJ2-5; possibly TRBD2 for D (6 bases). Germline V gene sequence: CDR1 SNHLY, CDR2 FYNNEI. V was pared by 4 bases and J by 5 bases, with 14 bases between. The CDR3 has 14 residues. CDR3 region: CASSVPTSVETQYF. CDR3 bases: TGTGCCAGCAGTGTACCGACTAGTGTCGAGACCCAGTACTTC.

V usage is TRBV29-1 and J usage is TRBJ2-5, with D possibly called TRBD1 or TRBD2 (5 bases each). This CDR3 is built from 12 residues. The germline V gene has CDR1 SQVTM and CDR2 ANQGSEA. Trimming took 7 bases from V and 7 from J, leaving 16 bases between them. CDR3 coding DNA: TGCAGCGCTGGGACCTTCGAGGGGACCCAGTACTTC. This codes for CSAGTFEGTQYF.

The rearrangement uses TRBV4-1 and TRBJ1-1, with 9 nucleotides matching TRBD1. The CDR3 is 15 residues long. Germline CDR1 is MGHRA and CDR2 is YSYEKL. After removal of 3 bases from V and 3 bases from J, the junction contained 5 bases not matched to a gene. DNA of the CDR3: TGCGCCAGCAGCCAGGCCTGGACAGGGGACACTGAAGCTTTCTTT. Residues: CASSQAWTGDTEAFF.

This clone was observed a single time. A much larger clone lies one base from this, so it may be a read error. The chain recombines TRBV6-5 with TRBJ1-1; D gene unclear. V lost 6 bases and J lost 1, with 6 bases in between. This CDR3 contains 12 residues. Germline CDR1 is MNHEY and CDR2 is SVGAGI. This CDR3 reads CASSRSNTEAFF. The CDR3 DNA reads TGTGCCAGCAGCAGATCGAACACTGAAGCTTTCTTT.

This chain connects TRBV29-1 to TRBJ1-2; no clear D gene. CDR1 and CDR2 from the germline V gene are SQVTM and ANQGSEA. Trimming left V 4 bases short and J 2 bases short, with 5 bases between. The CDR3 totals 11 residues. The CDR3, as DNA: TGCAGCGTTGGAAACAACTATGGCTACACCTTC. It yields the protein CSVGNNYGYTF.

V gene TRBV5-1 combines with J gene TRBJ1-4; D gene unclear. Germline CDR1 is SGHRS and CDR2 is YFSETQ. CDR3 size: 13 residues. V was pared by 2 bases and J by 7 bases, with 9 bases between. CDR3 nucleotides: TGCGCCAGCAGCTTCCGCTTAAGTGAAAAACTGTTTTTT. Its protein product is CASSFRLSEKLFF.

To note about this clone: At one end the junction does not follow the germline gene, possibly because of a read error. Other DNA sequences in this specimen translate into the identical CDR3. The CDR3 coding sequence is TGTGCCAGCAGAAGGACCTGGGGCACCGGGGAACTGTTTTTT. It translates to CASRRTWGTGELFF. The J gene is TRBJ2-2, the V gene TRBV6-5, with D perhaps assigned TRBD1 or TRBD2 (5 bases each). CDR1 MNHEY and CDR2 SVGAGI come from the germline V gene. CDR3 length equals 14 residues.

With regard to this clone: Other nucleotide sequences in the sample specify the same CDR3. The V call is TRBV19, the J call TRBJ1-5; perhaps TRBD1 as D (5 bases). The germline V gene has CDR1 LNHDA and CDR2 SQIVND (reference sequence). Trimming took 5 bases from V and 4 from J, leaving 9 bases between them. The CDR3 totals 13 residues. The CDR3 bases are TGTGCCAGTAGTCTCCAGGGAAATCAGCCCCAGCATTTT. Amino acids: CASSLQGNQPQHF.

The chain recombines TRBV5-6 with TRBJ2-5, with 8 bases matching TRBD2. This CDR3 has 15 residues. V was pared by 3 bases and J by 1 base, with 5 bases of the junction left unmatched. CDR1 is SGHDT, CDR2 YYEEEE, per germline. CDR3 DNA sequence: TGTGCCAGCAGCTCCCCTCGGGGGGGCCAAGAGACCCAGTACTTC. Its translation is CASSSPRGGQETQYF.

The V gene is TRBV6-4, the J gene TRBJ2-1, with 11 bases lining up with TRBD2. J gave up 9 bases and V 6 bases, and 7 bases lay outside the gene matches. CDR3 length: 14 residues. The germline gives CDR1 MRHNA, CDR2 SNTAGT. CDR3 bases: TGTGCCAGCAGCATAGCGGGGGGGCGTGGTGAGCAGTTCTTC. Amino acids: CASSIAGGRGEQFF.

The chain combines TRBV15 with TRBJ1-2; D is unresolved. Germline V gene sequence: CDR1 LNHNV, CDR2 YYDKDF (reference sequence). The V gene lost 2 bases and the J gene lost 8 bases, with 9 bases spanning the gap. The CDR3 runs to 12 residues. CDR3 sequence (DNA): TGTGCCACCAGCAGACCAGGATGGGGCTACACCTTC. Translated: CATSRPGWGYTF.